A single sample gave rise to the 25 T cell receptor beta chains below, sequenced in a study of human T cells and chemical hapten exposure. TCRdb passed the RACE reads through MiXCR, listing each CDR3 protein once. The sample comprises 95,000 to 100,000 distinct CDR3 sequences, about 10% of which are singletons, and around 3.3% rests with the top ten. Documented time point: pre-sensitization, week 0. Regarding treatment: therapeutic diphenylcyclopropenone sensitization with weekly scalp DPC. The input for sequencing was whole blood, taken in connection with sensitization to the hapten diphenylcyclopropenone (DPC). The receptors were gathered from a woman aged 60-75 years with alopecia areata. Some clones in this sample may be carry-over from other donors' samples.

This clonotype came up many times. The chain carries TRBV7-9 and TRBJ2-3; 8 nucleotides align to TRBD2. The CDR3 totals 14 residues. Germline-derived CDR1 and CDR2 are SEHNR and FQNEAQ (reference sequence). Here the CDR3 reads CAISRAGVRDTQYF. The CDR3 DNA is TGTGCTATCAGCAGAGCGGGGGTCAGGGATACGCAGTATTTT.

The CDR3 protein is CASKKGNHEQYF. The CDR3, as DNA: TGTGCCAGCAAGAAGGGGAACCACGAGCAGTACTTC. This chain joins TRBV27 and TRBJ2-7; the D gene is possibly TRBD1 (5 bases). V lost 7 bases and J 5 bases, leaving 12 bases between the germline ends. The CDR3 totals 12 residues. Germline V CDR1 and CDR2: MNHEY, SMNVEV (reference sequence).

This clonotype was detected many times. This chain joins TRBV20-1 and TRBJ2-7; D might be TRBD1 or TRBD2, each matching 6 bases. V lost 4 bases and J lost 4, with 14 bases in between. CDR3 size: 13 residues. Germline V gives CDR1 DFQATT, CDR2 SNEGSKA (reference sequence). CDR3 sequence: CSATPQGRYEQYF. The DNA of the CDR3 is TGCAGTGCTACCCCCCAGGGGAGGTACGAGCAGTACTTC.

This clonotype was observed a few times. The J gene is TRBJ2-7, the V gene TRBV27, with D hard to call. Germline lookup yields CDR1 MNHEY and CDR2 SMNVEV (reference sequence). V lost 5 bases to trimming and J lost 4 bases, with 15 bases between them. This CDR3 spans 14 amino acids. The CDR3, as DNA: TGTGCCAGCAGTGCTGACCGAACTACGTACGAGCAGTACTTC. As protein: CASSADRTTYEQYF.

This clonotype was counted many times. The chain employs TRBV12-3 or TRBV12-4 and TRBJ1-1; D gene unclear. Trimming stripped 3 bases from V and 3 bases from J, with 8 bases between. The CDR3 loop spans 13 amino acids. The CDR3 region is CASSFTGYTEAFF. DNA of the CDR3: TGTGCCAGCAGTTTCACGGGCTACACTGAAGCTTTCTTT.

This clonotype has a count of ten or more. V and J are TRBV6-5 and TRBJ2-7, with D perhaps TRBD1 (8 bases). Trimming stripped 5 bases from V and 1 base from J, with 15 bases between. Germline assignment: CDR1 MNHEY and CDR2 SVGAGI. The CDR3 sequence is 15 residues long. DNA of the CDR3: TGTGCCAGCAGTCGCAGGGGGCGGGAGTCCTACGAGCAGTACTTC. Protein product: CASSRRGRESYEQYF.

In its sample, this clonotype was seen once. This chain joins TRBV14 and TRBJ2-7; 10 bases are shared with TRBD2. The CDR3 spans 14 residues. Germline-derived CDR1 and CDR2 are SGHDN and FVKESK. V lost 4 bases and J lost 13; bases outside the gene matches: 13. The DNA of the CDR3 is TGTGCCAGCAGCCTTCGAACTAGCGGGGCCCCTTATTACTTC. Its protein product is CASSLRTSGAPYYF.

This clonotype has more than one count but fewer than ten. The chain is built from TRBV11-1 and TRBJ2-3, with D unresolved. The CDR3 has 15 amino acids. Germline CDR1 reads SGHAT; CDR2 reads FQDESV (reference sequence). Trimming pared 1 base from V and 0 bases from J, leaving 8 bases between. The DNA of the CDR3 is TGTGCCAGCAGCTTAGGAGTCTCTAGCACAGATACGCAGTATTTT. It yields the protein CASSLGVSSTDTQYF.

This clonotype has more than one count but fewer than ten. The J gene is TRBJ2-7, the V gene TRBV6-5; the D gene is possibly TRBD2 (5 bases). The CDR3 is 13 residues long. Trimming took off 4 bases at V and 6 bases at J, with 13 bases between the two ends. Per the germline V gene, CDR1 is MNHEY and CDR2 is SVGAGI. As DNA, the CDR3 is TGTGCCAGCAGTTCTTGGGAGTCAGCCGAGCAGTACTTC. Amino acids: CASSSWESAEQYF.

In regard to this clonotype: This may be a read error, as it is one base from a much larger clone. The rearrangement links TRBV7-6 to TRBJ1-2; the D gene is possibly TRBD1 (5 bases). The V gene lost 5 bases and the J gene lost 3 bases, with 19 bases spanning the gap. The CDR3 consists of 16 residues. Germline CDR1 reads SGHVS; CDR2 reads FNYEAQ. The chain's CDR3 is CASSPLGEVRDYGYTF. The CDR3 DNA follows: TGTGCCAGCAGCCCACTAGGGGAGGTTCGGGACTATGGCTACACCTTC.

This clonotype was detected only a few times. V gene TRBV20-1 combines with J gene TRBJ2-5; 10 bases are a match to TRBD2. Losses at the gene ends were 3 bases for V and 5 bases for J; bases not matched to a gene: 3. CDR1 and CDR2 from the germline V gene are DFQATT and SNEGSKA (reference sequence). The CDR3 runs 13 residues. CDR3 residues: CSASLAGVETQYF. In DNA, the CDR3 is TGCAGTGCTAGCCTAGCGGGGGTGGAGACCCAGTACTTC.

This clonotype has a handful of counts. This rearrangement joins TRBV24-1 to TRBJ2-7; TRBD1 agrees at 8 bases. This CDR3 is built from 12 residues. Germline CDR1 reads KGHDR; CDR2 reads SFDVKD. V shed 9 bases and J 5 bases; nucleotides not matched to a gene: 5. Written as DNA, the CDR3 is TGTGCCACCGAAGCAGGGGGCCACGAGCAGTACTTC. It translates to CATEAGGHEQYF.

This clonotype has more than one count but fewer than ten. At one end, the junction sequence differs from germline, possibly due to a read error. This sequence joins TRBV20-1 and TRBJ2-2; D is possibly TRBD2 (6 bases). The germline gives CDR1 DFQATT, CDR2 SNEGSKA (reference sequence). The CDR3 covers 17 residues. The CDR3 DNA follows: TGCAGTGCCAGAGTCGGAGGGGCATGGTGGAACACCGGGGAGCTGTTTTTT. Translation: CSARVGGAWWNTGELFF.

In this sample, this clonotype turned up many times. In DNA form, the CDR3 reads TGTGCCAGCTCACCACAGGGGACCCTAAGTTCTGGATATGGCTACACCTTC. Protein: CASSPQGTLSSGYGYTF. This chain connects TRBV18 to TRBJ1-2, with D possibly being TRBD1 (5 bases). There are 17 residues in the CDR3. Trimming left V 1 base short and J 5 bases short, with 20 bases between. Germline CDR1 is KGHSH and CDR2 is LQKENI.

The J gene is TRBJ1-6, the V gene TRBV19; D is possibly TRBD1 (5 bases). Germline assignment: CDR1 LNHDA and CDR2 SQIVND (reference sequence). The length of the CDR3 is 13 residues. The V gene lost 6 bases and the J gene lost 7 bases, with 10 bases spanning the gap. The CDR3, as DNA: TGTGCCAGTAGAGGTGGGGGGAATTCACCCCTCCACTTT. It specifies CASRGGGNSPLHF.

This clonotype was found many times. This rearrangement joins TRBV15 to TRBJ2-3; 7 positions agree with TRBD2. The CDR3 length is 16 residues. Trimming at V came to 3 bases and at J to 5 bases, leaving 11 bases not matched to a gene. The germline CDR1 and CDR2 sequences are LNHNV and YYDKDF (reference sequence). CDR3 region: CATSRLRAGVGDTQYF. CDR3 coding DNA: TGTGCCACCAGCAGGCTTCGTGCGGGGGTGGGAGATACGCAGTATTTT. The complete variable domain, with remaining parts taken from reference TRBV15 and TRBJ2-3, reads DAMVIQNPRYQVTQFGKPVTLSCSQTLNHNVMYWYQQKSSQAPKLLFHYYDKDFNNEADTPDNFQSRRPNTSFCFLDIRSPGLGDTAMYLCATSRLRAGVGDTQYFGPGTRLTVL.

This clonotype appeared many times. The J gene is TRBJ1-2, the V gene TRBV12-3 or TRBV12-4, with 8 bases matching TRBD1. J gave up 5 bases and V 5 bases, and 7 bases lay outside the gene matches. This CDR3 is 14 amino acids long. CDR3 residues: CASSPLTGEYGYTF. CDR3 in DNA: TGTGCCAGCAGTCCCCTGACAGGGGAATATGGCTACACCTTC.

This clonotype has at least ten counts. The chain joins TRBV24-1 to TRBJ1-1; possible D gene TRBD1, 6 bases. Germline assignment: CDR1 KGHDR and CDR2 SFDVKD. This CDR3 is built from 19 residues. V was pared by 2 bases and J by 0 bases, with 21 bases between. CDR3: CATSDSPNGRDIMNTEAFF. The CDR3, as DNA: TGTGCCACCAGTGATTCGCCCAATGGCAGGGACATAATGAACACTGAAGCTTTCTTT.

The chain is built from TRBV27 and TRBJ1-6; tentative D call: TRBD1 (5 bases). Germline assignment: CDR1 MNHEY and CDR2 SMNVEV (reference sequence). V lost 6 bases and J lost 7, with 13 bases in between. This CDR3 has 14 amino acids. CDR3 DNA: TGTGCCAGCAGCAGAGGGGCAGCCAATTCACCCCTCCACTTT. This translates into CASSRGAANSPLHF.

In its sample, this clonotype was seen many times. The chain employs TRBV7-9 and TRBJ2-6, with a possible D match to TRBD1 (6 bases). The CDR3 loop spans 15 amino acids. Trimming removed 5 bases from V and 4 bases from J, with 12 bases in between. Germline-derived CDR1 and CDR2 are SEHNR and FQNEAQ (reference sequence). The CDR3 bases are TGTGCCAGCAGCCGAACAGGGTACGGGGCCAACGTCCTGACTTTC. As protein: CASSRTGYGANVLTF.

This clonotype was picked up many times. The V gene is TRBV12-3 or TRBV12-4, the J gene TRBJ2-7; D might be TRBD1 (6 bases). The CDR3 contains 14 residues. Trimming cost V 6 bases and J 3 bases, with 15 bases left between them. This chain's CDR3 is CASSLDTGYYEQYF. The CDR3 DNA sequence: TGTGCCAGCAGCCTCGACACAGGGTACTACGAGCAGTACTTC.

The rearrangement links TRBV6-7 to TRBJ1-4; D not certain. TRBV6-7 is placed among ORFs of uncertain function. Trimming removed 6 bases from V and 6 bases from J, with 14 bases in between. There are 14 residues in the CDR3. CDR3 sequence: CASSLWHNHEKLFF. CDR3 nucleotide sequence: TGTGCCAGCAGCCTGTGGCATAACCATGAAAAACTGTTTTTT.

This clonotype has just a few counts. The rearrangement uses TRBV21-1 and TRBJ2-1; TRBD1, the table's D call, lacks a check against the DNA. TRBV21-1 is designated a pseudogene. This CDR3 has 15 residues. CDR3 loop: CASSKVGGEINEQFF. The CDR3 DNA follows: TGTGCCAGCAGCAAAGTGGGGGGGGAGATCAATGAGCAGTTCTTC.

This sequence joins TRBV10-3 and TRBJ1-4, with D uncertain. Germline assignment: CDR1 ENHRY and CDR2 SYGVKD. This CDR3 has 15 amino acids. V lost 2 bases and J lost 3, with 10 bases in between. The CDR3 coding sequence is TGTGCCATCAGTGAGGGACCGGTTTCTAATGAAAAACTGTTTTTT. Protein product: CAISEGPVSNEKLFF.

This clonotype was seen repeatedly, ten times or more. The V and J genes are TRBV29-1 and TRBJ1-2, with D uncertain. With 8 bases removed from V and 2 bases from J, the gap between germline ends came to 15 bases. Germline V gene data show CDR1 as SQVTM and CDR2 as ANQGSEA. The length of the CDR3 is 13 residues. CDR3 sequence reads: CSYTRSTNYGYTF. The CDR3 DNA is TGCAGCTACACCAGGTCTACAAACTATGGCTACACCTTC.